The 7 T cell receptor beta chains given below trace back to one sample, sequenced in a study of vaccination effects on CD4 cells after COVID-19. The antigens for these receptors are not known. Culture proceeded for approximately 10 days, and CD4+ T cells were then isolated. Infection with SARS-CoV-2 occurred in the person between March and December 2020, and PCR confirmed it. Participants got two doses of BNT162b2 or mRNA-1273 vaccine. Repertoires were generated with immunoSEQ multiplex PCR, while TCRdb's copy carries only in-frame clones and drops some. The repertoire holds around 50,000 clones, with over 60% as singletons. Specimen: CD4+ T cells from PBMCs cultured without peptide, collected after COVID-19 vaccination. Receptors were obtained from a human donor who had a prior SARS-CoV-2 infection.

This clone was seen once. CDR3: CASSMGGQFYNEQFF. The CDR3 DNA reads TGTGCCAGTAGTATGGGGGGGCAATTTTACAATGAGCAGTTCTTC. The chain joins TRBV19 to TRBJ2-1, with D tentatively TRBD2 (7 bases). This CDR3 comprises 15 residues. The V gene's germline CDR1 is LNHDA and CDR2 SQIVND (reference sequence). Trimming stripped 3 bases from V and 4 bases from J, with 13 bases between.

The chain joins TRBV15 to TRBJ2-1; TRBD2 agrees at 7 bases. Germline lookup yields CDR1 LNHNV and CDR2 YYDKDF (reference sequence). The CDR3 loop spans 13 amino acids. V trimming: 3 bases; J trimming: 8 bases; junction bases outside the gene matches: 4. The CDR3 sequence is CATSSRLAHEQFF. DNA of the CDR3: TGTGCCACCAGCAGTCGACTAGCCCATGAGCAGTTCTTC.

This chain uses TRBV5-1 with TRBJ1-6; 8 bases align to TRBD1. The CDR3 spans 15 residues. Germline CDR1 SGHRS, CDR2 YFSETQ. The trim removed 0 bases at V and 8 bases at J, leaving 4 bases unmatched. CDR3 loop: CASSLAGTGYSPLHF. The CDR3 bases are TGCGCCAGCAGCTTGGCCGGGACAGGATATTCACCCCTCCACTTT. Full variable domain (rest looked up from reference TRBV5-1 and TRBJ1-6): KAGVTQTPRYLIKTRGQQVTLSCSPISGHRSVSWYQQTPGQGLQFLFEYFSETQRNKGNFPGRFSGRQFSNSRSEMNVSTLELGDSALYLCASSLAGTGYSPLHFGNGTRLTVT.

V is TRBV19 and J is TRBJ1-1, with 8 positions matching TRBD1. Germline CDR1 LNHDA, CDR2 SQIVND (reference sequence). CDR3 length equals 15 residues. The junction had 9 bases not matched to a gene; V was cut back by 4 bases and J by 5 bases. CDR3 amino acids: CASSKQGGIGTEAFF. CDR3 DNA sequence: TGTGCCAGTAGTAAACAGGGGGGCATAGGTACTGAAGCTTTCTTT.

The chain couples TRBV3-1 (or the pseudogene TRBV3-2) to TRBJ2-3, with TRBD1 matching 9 bases. With 3 bases clipped from V and 8 bases from J, the junction kept 3 bases outside the gene matches. The CDR3 extends over 13 amino acids. Germline values: CDR1 LGHDT, CDR2 YNNKEL (reference sequence). The CDR3 DNA is TGTGCCAGCAGCCAGACAGGGGGAGGTACGCAGTATTTT. It specifies CASSQTGGGTQYF.

The gene calls are TRBV5-1 and TRBJ2-7; TRBD2 agrees at 7 bases. Germline V gene sequence: CDR1 SGHRS, CDR2 YFSETQ. CDR3 size: 14 residues. Unmatched junction bases numbered 3, after V lost 0 bases and J lost 3 bases. CDR3 coding DNA: TGCGCCAGCAGCTTGGCCTCTAGCGGCTACGAGCAGTACTTC. It yields the protein CASSLASSGYEQYF.

This clone came up a few times. J is TRBJ2-1 and V is TRBV2; 8 bases align to TRBD1. Germline V gives CDR1 SNHLY, CDR2 FYNNEI. The CDR3 is 15 residues long. With 2 bases clipped from V and 3 bases from J, the junction kept 3 bases outside the gene matches. The CDR3 nucleotides are TGTGCCAGCAGTGAACTAGGACAGGGCTACAATGAGCAGTTCTTC. Residues: CASSELGQGYNEQFF.